Below are 26 T cell receptor beta chains sequenced from a single sample in a study of blood T cell repertoires in COVID-19. Profiling relied on immunoSEQ multiplex PCR, and the TCRdb table lists in-frame clones only, not all of them. The top ten clones hold less than 50% of a sample with tens of thousands of clones, 90% of them seen once. Sequences were obtained from peripheral blood. The receptors derive from a man aged 55 to 70 with active or convalescent COVID-19.

CDR3 bases: TGTGCCAGCAGTTCCCCGAGGGACAATTACAATGAGCAGTTCTTC. It translates to CASSSPRDNYNEQFF. V and J are TRBV7-6 and TRBJ2-1; perhaps TRBD1 as D (6 bases). The CDR3 sequence is 15 residues long. Germline CDR1 SGHVS, CDR2 FNYEAQ. V lost 6 bases to trimming and J lost 4 bases, with 16 bases between them.

V gene TRBV7-2 combines with J gene TRBJ2-1, with 8 bases aligning to TRBD2. Germline V gene lookup returns CDR1 SGHTA and CDR2 FQGNSA. Trimming at V came to 5 bases and at J to 9 bases, leaving 3 bases not matched to a gene. This CDR3 contains 12 residues. The DNA for the CDR3 is TGTGCCAGCAGCCATAGCGGGACTGAGCAGTTCTTC. Translation: CASSHSGTEQFF.

This chain connects TRBV5-1 to TRBJ1-2, with TRBD1 matching over 12 bases. Germline V gene sequence: CDR1 SGHRS, CDR2 YFSETQ. V lost 3 bases, J lost 6 bases, and 9 bases stayed unmatched. CDR3 length: 16 amino acids. CDR3 in amino acids: CASSSVPGQGAHGYTF. CDR3 in DNA: TGCGCCAGCAGCTCCGTCCCGGGACAGGGGGCGCATGGCTACACCTTC.

This chain joins TRBV7-2 and TRBJ2-3; tentatively, D is TRBD2 (5 bases). Germline values: CDR1 SGHTA, CDR2 FQGNSA. The V end was cut by 5 bases, the J end by 0 bases, with 18 bases between. The CDR3 is made up of 17 amino acids. The CDR3 reads CASSTRLLRGSTDTQYF. The CDR3 nucleotides read TGTGCCAGCAGCACCCGTCTCCTTCGGGGTAGCACAGATACGCAGTATTTT. Full variable domain (remainder filled in from reference TRBV7-2 and TRBJ2-3): GAGVSQSPSNKVTEKGKDVELRCDPISGHTALYWYRQSLGQGLEFLIYFQGNSAPDKSGLPSDRFSAERTGGSVSTLTIQRTQQEDSAVYLCASSTRLLRGSTDTQYFGPGTRLTVL.

This clone was counted a few times. The chain has TRBV30 and TRBJ2-3; D is ambiguous. The CDR3 has 13 amino acids. The germline V and J ends were trimmed by 4 bases and 4 bases, with 12 bases remaining between them. Per germline, CDR1 GTSNPN and CDR2 SVGIG (reference sequence). For the CDR3, the DNA is TGTGCCTGGAAACCTAAAAGCCCAGATACGCAGTATTTT. Translated, it gives CAWKPKSPDTQYF.

The CDR3 loop is CASRRVQETQYF. Here the CDR3 DNA reads TGTGCCAGCCGGCGGGTCCAAGAGACCCAGTACTTC. This sequence joins TRBV7-9 and TRBJ2-5; D might be TRBD2 (5 bases). The CDR3 covers 12 residues. Trimming removed 8 bases from V and 1 base from J, with 8 bases in between. The germline V gene encodes CDR1 SEHNR and CDR2 FQNEAQ (reference sequence).

V and J are TRBV2 and TRBJ2-1; 12 bases line up with TRBD2. In germline, CDR1 is SNHLY, CDR2 FYNNEI. Trimming cost V 4 bases and J 3 bases; bases outside gene matches: 4. The CDR3 runs to 16 residues. Written as DNA, the CDR3 is TGTGCCAGCAGTGCCAGACTAGCGGGAGTCTACAATGAGCAGTTCTTC. Translation gives CASSARLAGVYNEQFF. Complete variable domain (other parts from reference TRBV2 and TRBJ2-1): EPEVTQTPSHQVTQMGQEVILRCVPISNHLYFYWYRQILGQKVEFLVSFYNNEISEKSEIFDDQFSVERPDGSNFTLKIRSTKLEDSAMYFCASSARLAGVYNEQFFGPGTRLTVL.

This clone was detected once. The DNA of the CDR3 is TGCGCCAGCAGCCAAGATGGAGGACCCTCTGGAAACACCATATATTTT. Its protein product is CASSQDGGPSGNTIYF. The chain employs TRBV4-1 and TRBJ1-3; D ambiguous. V gave up 0 bases and J gave up 0 bases, with 9 bases separating them. Looked up from germline, CDR1 is MGHRA and CDR2 is YSYEKL. This CDR3 has 16 amino acids.

This chain uses TRBV27 with TRBJ1-6, with unresolved D. Germline V lookup: CDR1 MNHEY, CDR2 SMNVEV (reference sequence). The CDR3 length is 15 residues. V lost 2 bases and J 6 bases, leaving 11 bases between the germline ends. The DNA of the CDR3 is TGTGCCAGCAGTTTAGGGAGGGAAGGTAATTCACCCCTCCACTTT. Residues: CASSLGREGNSPLHF.

This clone appeared a single time. For the CDR3, the DNA is TGTGCCAGCAGCACCCGAGCTACTACCCCCGATACGCAGTATTTT. It is translated as CASSTRATTPDTQYF. V usage is TRBV4-2 and J usage is TRBJ2-3; D unresolved. The ends were cut back, 5 bases at V and 6 bases at J, with 18 bases in the middle. Germline V CDR1 and CDR2: LGHNA, YNFKEQ. CDR3 length: 15 residues.

The chain carries TRBV5-1 and TRBJ2-7; TRBD1 matches 9 bases. CDR3 length equals 15 residues. Germline assignment: CDR1 SGHRS and CDR2 YFSETQ. V dropped 0 bases and J dropped 1; count of bases not matched to a gene: 2. The CDR3: CASSLAGTGSYEQYF. The CDR3 DNA is TGCGCCAGCAGCTTGGCCGGGACAGGGTCCTACGAGCAGTACTTC.

The chain links TRBV2 to TRBJ1-1; D unresolved. The V gene's germline CDR1 is SNHLY and CDR2 FYNNEI. V was clipped by 3 bases and J by 1 base, with 6 bases between them. The CDR3 totals 13 residues. CDR3 coding DNA: TGTGCCAGCAGTGAGGAGGCGAACACTGAAGCTTTCTTT. This sequence encodes CASSEEANTEAFF.

J is TRBJ2-5 and V is TRBV19, with D uncertain. The CDR3 sequence is 16 residues long. V dropped 3 bases and J dropped 0 bases, with 14 bases sitting between them. CDR1 and CDR2 (germline): LNHDA, SQIVND (reference sequence). CDR3 nucleotide sequence: TGTGCCAGTAGTATGACCCTCGACATTTACCAAGAGACCCAGTACTTC. It is translated as CASSMTLDIYQETQYF. The entire variable domain, with the rest obtained from reference TRBV19 and TRBJ2-5, is as follows: DGGITQSPKYLFRKEGQNVTLSCEQNLNHDAMYWYRQDPGQGLRLIYYSQIVNDFQKGDIAEGYSVSREKKESFPLTVTSAQKNPTAFYLCASSMTLDIYQETQYFGPGTRLLVL.

V gene TRBV7-9 combines with J gene TRBJ2-1, with 9 bases fitting TRBD1. With V trimmed by 3 bases and J by 7 bases, 7 bases remained unmatched. CDR1 SEHNR and CDR2 FQNEAQ come from the germline V gene (reference sequence). The CDR3 has 15 residues. CDR3 sequence: CASSFGTGFGNEQFF. The CDR3 coding sequence is TGTGCCAGCAGCTTCGGGACAGGGTTTGGAAATGAGCAGTTCTTC. The whole variable domain, filled in from reference TRBV7-9 and TRBJ2-1, reads DTGVSQNPRHKITKRGQNVTFRCDPISEHNRLYWYRQTLGQGPEFLTYFQNEAQLEKSRLLSDRFSAERPKGSFSTLEIQRTEQGDSAMYLCASSFGTGFGNEQFFGPGTRLTVL.

This chain joins TRBV6-5 and TRBJ2-7; 9 bases align to TRBD2. This CDR3 contains 15 residues. With 2 bases clipped from V and 4 bases from J, the junction kept 6 bases outside the gene matches. Looked up from germline, CDR1 is MNHEY and CDR2 is SVGAGI. As DNA, the CDR3 is TGTGCCAGCAGTTACGAGGGTAGCGGGAGATACGAGCAGTACTTC. Translation gives CASSYEGSGRYEQYF.

This chain's CDR3 is CASLGAGALYGYTF. CDR3 sequence (DNA): TGCGCCAGCTTAGGCGCAGGGGCCCTCTATGGCTACACCTTC. J is TRBJ1-2 and V is TRBV10-2; D perhaps matches TRBD1 (6 bases). Germline V gene lookup returns CDR1 WSHSY and CDR2 SAAADI. V lost 8 bases to trimming and J lost 4 bases, with 17 bases between them. The length of the CDR3 is 14 residues.

V gene TRBV5-1 combines with J gene TRBJ1-6; 8 positions match TRBD1. This CDR3 spans 15 amino acids. Trimming at V came to 2 bases and at J to 7 bases, leaving 5 bases not matched to a gene. Germline loops: CDR1 SGHRS, CDR2 YFSETQ. The CDR3 protein is CASSFGQGANSPLHF. The CDR3 bases are TGCGCCAGCAGCTTTGGGCAGGGGGCAAATTCACCCCTCCACTTT.

This chain joins TRBV18 and TRBJ2-1; 14 bases align to TRBD2. The J segment lost 8 bases and the V segment lost 3 bases, leaving 9 bases of the junction unmatched. CDR1 and CDR2 from the germline V gene are KGHSH and LQKENI. The CDR3 runs 17 residues. CDR3 sequence: CASSPPTSGRALDEQFF. CDR3 in DNA: TGTGCCAGCTCACCGCCGACTAGCGGGAGGGCCCTGGATGAGCAGTTCTTC.

The V and J genes are TRBV18 and TRBJ1-2; TRBD1 matches at 10 bases. The J segment lost 2 bases and the V segment lost 3 bases, leaving 3 bases of the junction unmatched. This CDR3 comprises 15 residues. The germline CDR1 and CDR2 sequences are KGHSH and LQKENI. CDR3 bases: TGTGCCAGCTCACCTCTGGACAGGGGGAACTATGGCTACACCTTC. Translation gives CASSPLDRGNYGYTF.

The chain joins TRBV7-6 to TRBJ2-7, with a possible D match to TRBD2 (6 bases). CDR3 length: 17 amino acids. The ends were cut back, 3 bases at V and 1 base at J, with 19 bases in the middle. Germline CDR1 SGHVS, CDR2 FNYEAQ. The CDR3 loop is CASSFGGPGRVSYEQYF. CDR3 nucleotides: TGTGCCAGCAGCTTCGGGGGTCCCGGGCGGGTTTCCTACGAGCAGTACTTC. The entire variable domain, with the rest obtained from reference TRBV7-6 and TRBJ2-7, is as follows: GAGVSQSPRYKVTKRGQDVALRCDPISGHVSLYWYRQALGQGPEFLTYFNYEAQQDKSGLPNDRFSAERPEGSISTLTIQRTEQRDSAMYRCASSFGGPGRVSYEQYFGPGTRLTVT.

The rearrangement joins TRBV19 to TRBJ2-5; tentative D call: TRBD1 (5 bases). The V end was cut by 5 bases, the J end by 5 bases, with 12 bases between. Germline CDR1 reads LNHDA; CDR2 reads SQIVND (reference sequence). The CDR3 is 13 residues long. CDR3 sequence: CASSPRVRETQYF. DNA of the CDR3: TGTGCCAGTAGTCCCAGGGTCCGGGAGACCCAGTACTTC.

The V gene is TRBV7-9, the J gene TRBJ2-1, with D hard to call. Looked up from germline, CDR1 is SEHNR and CDR2 is FQNEAQ (reference sequence). The CDR3 runs 14 residues. V was trimmed by 0 bases and J by 9 bases, leaving 12 bases between them. The CDR3 nucleotides read TGTGCCAGCAGCTTAGCGTCCCATAGCAGTGAGCAGTTCTTC. Its translation: CASSLASHSSEQFF.

The chain's CDR3 is CASRLTSGTTGELFF. CDR3 nucleotide sequence: TGTGCCAGCAGACTAACTAGCGGGACGACCGGGGAGCTGTTTTTT. This sequence joins TRBV6-6 and TRBJ2-2; 10 nucleotides line up with TRBD2. The CDR3 loop spans 15 amino acids. J gave up 5 bases and V 6 bases, and 6 bases lay outside the gene matches. Germline CDR1 and CDR2: MNHNY and SVGAGI (reference sequence).

The V call is TRBV3-1 (or the pseudogene TRBV3-2), the J call TRBJ1-1, with 7 bases matching TRBD1. V shed 6 bases, J shed 7 bases, and the junction held 11 bases outside the gene matches. The CDR3 loop spans 14 amino acids. Germline values: CDR1 LGHDT, CDR2 YNNKEL (reference sequence). CDR3 DNA sequence: TGTGCCAGCAGATACACGACAGGGAATCATGAAGCTTTCTTT. This codes for CASRYTTGNHEAFF.

This clone came up once. The V and J genes are TRBV7-3 and TRBJ1-1; D is uncertain. V lost 4 bases and J 0 bases, leaving 6 bases between the germline ends. The CDR3 runs 13 residues. The V gene's germline CDR1 is SGHTA and CDR2 FQGTGA. CDR3 coding DNA: TGTGCCAGCAGCTCCCAGGTGAACACTGAAGCTTTCTTT. Translated, it gives CASSSQVNTEAFF.

The genes are TRBV7-9 and TRBJ1-1, with a weak D call TRBD1 (5 bases). V lost 0 bases and J 10 bases, leaving 12 bases between the germline ends. Germline V gene sequence: CDR1 SEHNR, CDR2 FQNEAQ (reference sequence). The CDR3 is 13 amino acids. The CDR3 region is CASSLALRGGAFF. In DNA form, the CDR3 reads TGTGCCAGCAGCTTAGCGCTCCGGGGGGGAGCTTTCTTT.